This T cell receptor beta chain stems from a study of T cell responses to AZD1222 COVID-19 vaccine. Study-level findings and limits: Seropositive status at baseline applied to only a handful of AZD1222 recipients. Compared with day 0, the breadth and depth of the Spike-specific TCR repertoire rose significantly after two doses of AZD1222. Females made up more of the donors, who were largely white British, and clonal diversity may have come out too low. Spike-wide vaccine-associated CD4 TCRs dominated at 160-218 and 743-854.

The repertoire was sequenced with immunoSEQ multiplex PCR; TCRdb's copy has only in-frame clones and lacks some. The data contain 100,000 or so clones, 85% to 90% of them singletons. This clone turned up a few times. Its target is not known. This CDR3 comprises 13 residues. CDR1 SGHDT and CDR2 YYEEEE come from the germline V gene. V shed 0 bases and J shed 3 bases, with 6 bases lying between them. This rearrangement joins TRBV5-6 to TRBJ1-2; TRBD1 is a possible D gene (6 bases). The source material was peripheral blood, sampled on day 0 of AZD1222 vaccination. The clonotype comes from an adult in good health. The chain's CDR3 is CASSLGQDYGYTF. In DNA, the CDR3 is TGTGCCAGCAGCTTGGGACAGGACTATGGCTACACCTTC.